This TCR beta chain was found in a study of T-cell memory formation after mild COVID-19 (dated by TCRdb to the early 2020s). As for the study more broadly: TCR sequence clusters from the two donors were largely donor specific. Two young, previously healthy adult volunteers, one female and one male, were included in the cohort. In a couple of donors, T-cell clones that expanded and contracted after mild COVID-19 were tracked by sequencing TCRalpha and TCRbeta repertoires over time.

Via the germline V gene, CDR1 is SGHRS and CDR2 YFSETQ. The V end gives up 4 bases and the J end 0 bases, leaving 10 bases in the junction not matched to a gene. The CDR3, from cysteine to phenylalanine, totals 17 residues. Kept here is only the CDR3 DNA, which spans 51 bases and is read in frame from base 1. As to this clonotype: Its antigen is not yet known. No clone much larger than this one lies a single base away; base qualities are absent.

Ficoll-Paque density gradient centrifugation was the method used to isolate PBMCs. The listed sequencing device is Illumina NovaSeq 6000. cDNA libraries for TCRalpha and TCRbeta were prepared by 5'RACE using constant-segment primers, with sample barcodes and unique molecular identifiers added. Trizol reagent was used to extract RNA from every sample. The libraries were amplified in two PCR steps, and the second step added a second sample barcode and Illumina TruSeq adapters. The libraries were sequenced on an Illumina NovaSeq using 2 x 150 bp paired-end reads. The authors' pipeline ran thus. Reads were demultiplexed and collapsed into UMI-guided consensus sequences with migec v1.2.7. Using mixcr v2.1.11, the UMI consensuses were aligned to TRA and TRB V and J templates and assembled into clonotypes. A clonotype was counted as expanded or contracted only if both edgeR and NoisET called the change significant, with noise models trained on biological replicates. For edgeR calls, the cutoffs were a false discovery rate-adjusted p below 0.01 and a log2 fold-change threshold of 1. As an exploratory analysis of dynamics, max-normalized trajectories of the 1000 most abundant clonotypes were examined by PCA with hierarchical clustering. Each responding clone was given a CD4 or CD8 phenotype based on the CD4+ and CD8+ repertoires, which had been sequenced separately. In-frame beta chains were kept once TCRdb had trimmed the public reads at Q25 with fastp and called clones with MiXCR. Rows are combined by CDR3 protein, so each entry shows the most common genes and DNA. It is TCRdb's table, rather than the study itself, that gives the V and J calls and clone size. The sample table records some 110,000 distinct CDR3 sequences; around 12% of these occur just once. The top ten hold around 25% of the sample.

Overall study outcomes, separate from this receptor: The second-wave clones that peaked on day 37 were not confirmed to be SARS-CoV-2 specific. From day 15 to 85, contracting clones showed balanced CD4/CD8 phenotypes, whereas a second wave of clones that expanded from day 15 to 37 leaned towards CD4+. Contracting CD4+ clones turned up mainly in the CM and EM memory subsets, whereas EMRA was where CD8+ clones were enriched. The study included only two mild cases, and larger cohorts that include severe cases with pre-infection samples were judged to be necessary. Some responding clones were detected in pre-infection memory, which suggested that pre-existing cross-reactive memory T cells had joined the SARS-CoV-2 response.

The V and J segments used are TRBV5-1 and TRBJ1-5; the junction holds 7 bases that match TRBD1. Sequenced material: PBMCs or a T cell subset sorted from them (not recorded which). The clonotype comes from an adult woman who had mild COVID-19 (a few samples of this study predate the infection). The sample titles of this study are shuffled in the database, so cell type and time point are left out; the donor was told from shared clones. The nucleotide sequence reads TGCGCCAGCAGCCCCGGGGACAGCCCTTATAGCAATCAGCCCCAGCATTTT. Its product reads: CASSPGDSPYSNQPQHF.